In this sample, the clone carrying this TCR beta chain is medium-sized (0.01 to 0.1%). Germline CDR1 and CDR2: DFQATT and SNEGSKA (reference sequence). The ends were cut back, 5 bases at V and 1 base at J, with 11 bases in the middle. This CDR3 has 13 residues. The source of the sample is a study of spatial heterogeneity in lung cancer. MiXCR was run by TCRdb on the 5' RACE reads, yielding one entry per CDR3 protein. The profile shows roughly 1,600 distinct CDR3 sequences, roughly 5% of them singletons. Time point defined: sample taken at primary tumor resection. The genes are TRBV20-1 and TRBJ1-2, with a weak D call TRBD1 (6 bases). Sequencing used normal lung tissue next to the tumor, obtained at surgery. The receptor was derived from a female donor with early-stage non-small cell lung cancer. The CDR3 sequence is CSAARDINYGYTF. The CDR3 nucleotides are TGCAGTGCTGCCCGGGACATTAACTATGGCTACACCTTC.